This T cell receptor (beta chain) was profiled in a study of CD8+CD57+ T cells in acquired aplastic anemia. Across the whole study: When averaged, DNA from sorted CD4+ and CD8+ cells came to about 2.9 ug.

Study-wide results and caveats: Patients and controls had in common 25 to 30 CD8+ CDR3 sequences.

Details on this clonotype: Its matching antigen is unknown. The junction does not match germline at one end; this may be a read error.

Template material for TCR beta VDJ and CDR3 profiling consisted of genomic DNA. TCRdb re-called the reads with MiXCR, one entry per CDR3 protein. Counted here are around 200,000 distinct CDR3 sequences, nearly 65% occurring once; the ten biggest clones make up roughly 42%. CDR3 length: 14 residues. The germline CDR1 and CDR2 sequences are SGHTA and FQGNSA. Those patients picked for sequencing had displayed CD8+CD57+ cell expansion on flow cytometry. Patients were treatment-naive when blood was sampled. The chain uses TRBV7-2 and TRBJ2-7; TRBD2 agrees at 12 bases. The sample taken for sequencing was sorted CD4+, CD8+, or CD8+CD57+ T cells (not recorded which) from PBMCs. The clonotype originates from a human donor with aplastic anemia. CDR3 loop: CASSLTSGGHEHCF. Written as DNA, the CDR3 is TGTGCCAGCAGCTTGACTAGCGGGGGCCACGAGCATTGCTTC.